A single sample is the source of the 28 T cell receptor beta chains below, sequenced in a study of cytomegalovirus exposure and HLA in healthy donors. In the PCR, 60 Vbeta and 13 Jbeta primers were used. Clones were sequenced by immunoSEQ multiplex PCR, and TCRdb holds only the in-frame ones, with some missing. The sample includes more than 80,000 clones, roughly four fifths of them seen just once. Sequencing used PBMCs. All receptors derive from a woman aged 55-70 years in good health and CMV-seropositive.

The chain carries TRBV5-4 and TRBJ2-7; 8 bases are shared with TRBD1. The J segment lost 4 bases and the V segment lost 4 bases, leaving 7 bases of the junction unmatched. The CDR3 length is 14 residues. The germline CDR1 and CDR2 sequences are SGHNT and YYREEE (reference sequence). The CDR3 nucleotides are TGTGCCAGCAGCACCCGACAGGGGATGTACGAGCAGTACTTC. Translation: CASSTRQGMYEQYF.

The chain joins TRBV4-2 to TRBJ1-6; D remains unclear. Germline values: CDR1 LGHNA, CDR2 YNFKEQ. The CDR3 length is 12 residues. Trimming left V 0 bases short and J 9 bases short, with 3 bases between. The CDR3 loop reads CASSQDLSPLHF. DNA of the CDR3: TGTGCCAGCAGCCAAGATCTTTCACCCCTCCACTTT.

This clone was counted once. This chain connects TRBV9 to TRBJ2-7; 7 bases are shared with TRBD1. This CDR3 contains 13 residues. Germline V CDR1 and CDR2: SGDLS, YYNGEE. V lost 3 bases, J lost 3 bases, and 3 bases stayed unmatched. The CDR3 region is CASSGNRGYEQYF. DNA for the CDR3: TGTGCCAGCAGCGGGAACAGGGGCTACGAGCAGTACTTC. The whole variable domain, remainder taken from reference TRBV9 and TRBJ2-7, is DSGVTQTPKHLITATGQRVTLRCSPRSGDLSVYWYQQSLDQGLQFLIQYYNGEERAKGNILERFSAQQFPDLHSELNLSSLELGDSALYFCASSGNRGYEQYFGPGTRLTVT.

The rearrangement uses TRBV7-9 and TRBJ2-7, with a tentative D call TRBD1 (5 bases). This CDR3 is built from 11 residues. V was shortened by 5 bases and J by 6 bases, with 8 bases between the two germline ends. CDR1 is SEHNR and CDR2 is FQNEAQ in the germline V gene (reference sequence). CDR3 nucleotides: TGTGCCAGCAGCCTGGGGCGCGAGCAGTACTTC. Encoded protein: CASSLGREQYF.

The chain uses TRBV2 and TRBJ1-2; no definite D call. Trimming left V 2 bases short and J 6 bases short, with 10 bases between. Germline CDR1 and CDR2: SNHLY and FYNNEI. The CDR3 runs 13 residues. The CDR3 spells CASSELRVDGYTF. DNA for the CDR3: TGTGCCAGCAGTGAACTGAGGGTAGATGGCTACACCTTC.

The chain joins TRBV5-1 to TRBJ1-4; TRBD1 is a possible D gene (6 bases). Trimming shortened V by 2 bases and J by 0 bases, and 8 bases separated the two germline ends. The V gene's germline CDR1 is SGHRS and CDR2 YFSETQ. The CDR3 runs 15 residues. The chain's CDR3 is CASSFTGSTNEKLFF. As DNA, the CDR3 is TGCGCCAGCAGCTTCACAGGGTCAACTAATGAAAAACTGTTTTTT.

This chain's CDR3 is CASSLVGTGSTSSYEQYF. The CDR3 nucleotides read TGTGCCAGCAGCTTAGTTGGGACAGGTTCCACAAGCTCCTACGAGCAGTACTTC. The rearrangement links TRBV7-8 to TRBJ2-7, with 8 positions matching TRBD1. This CDR3 is 18 amino acids long. After removal of 1 base from V and 0 bases from J, the junction contained 11 bases not matched to a gene. Germline V gene lookup returns CDR1 SGHVS and CDR2 FQNEAQ.

CDR3 sequence reads: CASSPPSGSLYEQYF. The CDR3 DNA follows: TGTGCCAGCAGCCCCCCCTCGGGATCCCTCTACGAGCAGTACTTC. The chain recombines TRBV9 with TRBJ2-7, with D possibly being TRBD2 (5 bases). Between the trimmed V and J ends, which lost 4 bases and 3 bases, there was a span of 17 bases. CDR3 length: 15 residues. From germline, CDR1 is SGDLS and CDR2 YYNGEE.

The chain is built from TRBV14 and TRBJ2-7, with a weak D call TRBD2 (7 bases). The CDR3 runs to 15 residues. Germline lookup yields CDR1 SGHDN and CDR2 FVKESK. Deletions cut 2 bases from V and 3 bases from J, with 14 bases between. Written as DNA, the CDR3 is TGTGCCAGCAGCCAAATAGGGGGGGCTTACTACGAGCAGTACTTC. This translates into CASSQIGGAYYEQYF.

The genes are TRBV30 and TRBJ2-2; 8 positions match TRBD1. Germline lookup yields CDR1 GTSNPN and CDR2 SVGIG (reference sequence). The CDR3 runs 13 residues. J lost 6 bases, V lost 3 bases, and 3 bases had no gene match. CDR3 coding DNA: TGTGCCTGGAGGCTCAGGGGGCCCGGGGAGCTGTTTTTT. Amino acid sequence: CAWRLRGPGELFF.

The chain combines TRBV6-6 with TRBJ1-1; 9 bases map to TRBD1. Germline values: CDR1 MNHNY, CDR2 SVGAGI (reference sequence). V shed 5 bases and J 4 bases; nucleotides not matched to a gene: 11. The CDR3 has 16 amino acids. The CDR3 reads CASSQPGQGWGTEAFF. The CDR3, as DNA: TGTGCCAGCAGTCAACCGGGACAGGGATGGGGCACTGAAGCTTTCTTT.

The V gene is TRBV28, the J gene TRBJ2-5; 11 positions agree with TRBD2. The CDR3 loop spans 15 amino acids. V shed 2 bases and J 6 bases; nucleotides not matched to a gene: 5. Germline loops: CDR1 MDHEN, CDR2 SYDVKM. The CDR3: CASSLLRLAGKTQYF. The CDR3 DNA reads as TGTGCCAGCAGTTTACTCAGACTAGCGGGGAAGACCCAGTACTTC.

This clone occurred once. The rearrangement joins TRBV5-1 to TRBJ2-5, with D possibly matching TRBD1 (6 bases). The germline CDR1 and CDR2 sequences are SGHRS and YFSETQ. CDR3 length: 16 amino acids. Trimming pared 0 bases from V and 5 bases from J, leaving 17 bases between. This CDR3 reads CASSLAAGELAETQYF. CDR3 coding DNA: TGCGCCAGCAGCTTGGCTGCAGGGGAGTTGGCGGAGACCCAGTACTTC.

The chain recombines TRBV5-1 with TRBJ2-3; 10 nucleotides align to TRBD2. Germline CDR1 is SGHRS and CDR2 is YFSETQ. Trimming removed 3 bases from V and 2 bases from J; junction bases left unmatched: 12. The CDR3 loop spans 18 amino acids. The CDR3 protein is CASSSTTLAGVTTDTQYF. Here the CDR3 DNA reads TGCGCCAGCAGCTCCACAACCCTAGCGGGAGTCACCACAGATACGCAGTATTTT.

The rearrangement links TRBV7-8 to TRBJ1-3; D is uncertain. There are 14 residues in the CDR3. Between the trimmed V and J ends, which lost 1 base and 0 bases, there was a span of 4 bases. Germline V gives CDR1 SGHVS, CDR2 FQNEAQ. CDR3 DNA: TGTGCCAGCAGCTTAGGAGGCTCTGGAAACACCATATATTTT. Amino acids: CASSLGGSGNTIYF.

J is TRBJ1-3 and V is TRBV19, with D maybe TRBD1 (6 bases). Per germline, CDR1 LNHDA and CDR2 SQIVND (reference sequence). The CDR3 has 15 residues. Trimming shortened V by 8 bases and J by 0 bases, and 14 bases separated the two germline ends. CDR3: CASSWGQSSGNTIYF. DNA of the CDR3: TGTGCCAGTTCCTGGGGGCAGAGCTCTGGAAACACCATATATTTT.

The V gene is TRBV30, the J gene TRBJ2-7, with D maybe TRBD1 (6 bases). From germline, CDR1 is GTSNPN and CDR2 SVGIG (reference sequence). This CDR3 comprises 12 residues. V dropped 5 bases and J dropped 4 bases, with 12 bases sitting between them. The CDR3 sequence: CAWAQGSYEQYF. The DNA for the CDR3 is TGTGCCTGGGCACAGGGCTCGTACGAGCAGTACTTC.

The chain employs TRBV19 and TRBJ2-7, with TRBD1 identical over 10 bases. CDR3 length: 18 amino acids. Germline trimming cut 3 bases from V and 2 bases from J; bases unmatched to any gene: 13. The V gene's germline CDR1 is LNHDA and CDR2 SQIVND (reference sequence). CDR3 sequence: CASSIMFGSGTGAYEQYF. Written as DNA, the CDR3 is TGTGCCAGTAGTATCATGTTCGGGTCCGGGACAGGGGCCTACGAGCAGTACTTC. The entire variable domain, with the rest obtained from reference TRBV19 and TRBJ2-7, is as follows: DGGITQSPKYLFRKEGQNVTLSCEQNLNHDAMYWYRQDPGQGLRLIYYSQIVNDFQKGDIAEGYSVSREKKESFPLTVTSAQKNPTAFYLCASSIMFGSGTGAYEQYFGPGTRLTVT.

This rearrangement joins TRBV19 to TRBJ1-3; weak D call: TRBD1 (5 bases). Germline CDR1 LNHDA, CDR2 SQIVND (reference sequence). The CDR3 has 18 amino acids. V dropped 6 bases and J dropped 0 bases, with 21 bases sitting between them. CDR3 in DNA: TGTGCCAGTAGCGATCCCCGCCGACAGTTCGTCTCTGGAAACACCATATATTTT. It is translated as CASSDPRRQFVSGNTIYF.

Worth noting for this clone: The junction shows a germline mismatch at one end, possibly a read error. The rearrangement links TRBV7-7 to TRBJ2-2; D is unclear. Germline lookup yields CDR1 SSHAT and CDR2 FNYEAQ (reference sequence). This CDR3 has 16 residues. This chain's CDR3 is CASSRSHPANTGELFF. CDR3 in DNA: TGTGCTAGCAGCCGGAGCCATCCCGCGAACACCGGGGAGCTGTTTTTT.

This clone was seen only a few times. This chain joins TRBV6-5 and TRBJ1-2; D possibly corresponds to TRBD1 (5 bases). V shed 5 bases and J shed 3 bases, with 13 bases lying between them. This CDR3 contains 14 residues. Germline CDR1 is MNHEY and CDR2 is SVGAGI. CDR3 sequence: CASSGDPGDYGYTF. The CDR3 region has the DNA TGTGCCAGCAGTGGGGATCCGGGGGACTATGGCTACACCTTC.

This sequence joins TRBV9 and TRBJ2-2; TRBD2 agrees at 11 bases. Trimming removed 0 bases from V and 6 bases from J; junction bases left unmatched: 4. This CDR3 is 16 amino acids long. CDR1 SGDLS and CDR2 YYNGEE come from the germline V gene. The CDR3 is CASSVAVAGGAGELFF. DNA of the CDR3: TGTGCCAGCAGCGTAGCAGTAGCGGGAGGGGCCGGGGAGCTGTTTTTT.

The chain employs TRBV9 and TRBJ2-1; D perhaps matches TRBD2 (5 bases). Trimming took 4 bases from V and 7 from J, leaving 18 bases between them. The CDR3 contains 15 residues. Germline loops: CDR1 SGDLS, CDR2 YYNGEE. CDR3 region: CASSPGGGVWNEQFF. CDR3 in DNA: TGTGCCAGCAGCCCTGGCGGAGGTGTTTGGAATGAGCAGTTCTTC.

The genes are TRBV28 and TRBJ2-5, with 7 bases that match TRBD1. The J call may not be correct, given that the DNA end is closer to TRBJ2-7. From germline, CDR1 is MDHEN and CDR2 SYDVKM. The CDR3 is 15 amino acids. The CDR3 coding sequence is TGTGCCAGCAGGAGACAGGGACCCAGCTCCTACGAGCAGTACTTC. This gives the protein CASRRQGPSSYEQYF.

This clone turned up a few times. The chain joins TRBV6-5 to TRBJ2-7; D ambiguous. This CDR3 is 12 amino acids long. Germline CDR1 is MNHEY and CDR2 is SVGAGI. V gave up 2 bases and J gave up 4 bases, with 6 bases separating them. CDR3 sequence: CASSYGPYEQYF. The CDR3 region has the DNA TGTGCCAGCAGTTACGGCCCGTACGAGCAGTACTTC.

This clone was seen more than once but under ten times. The rearrangement joins TRBV7-9 to TRBJ1-4; no clear D gene. Germline V gene lookup returns CDR1 SEHNR and CDR2 FQNEAQ (reference sequence). V shed 5 bases and J shed 5 bases, with 15 bases lying between them. The CDR3 runs 15 residues. The CDR3 coding sequence is TGTGCCAGCAGCCGCGATGGACTCATGAATGAAAAACTGTTTTTT. This gives the protein CASSRDGLMNEKLFF.

V usage is TRBV28 and J usage is TRBJ2-7, with D possibly being TRBD2 (6 bases). The ends were cut back, 5 bases at V and 5 bases at J, with 22 bases in the middle. From germline, CDR1 is MDHEN and CDR2 SYDVKM. CDR3 length: 16 residues. The CDR3 loop reads CASSLMGLLSGDEQYF. For the CDR3, the DNA is TGTGCCAGCAGTCTCATGGGACTCCTATCTGGCGACGAGCAGTACTTC.

In DNA, the CDR3 is TGCGCCAGCAGCCCCCGGCCCGGACTAGGTCCAACAGATACGCAGTATTTT. It encodes CASSPRPGLGPTDTQYF. The chain recombines TRBV5-1 with TRBJ2-3; the match to TRBD2 covers 7 bases. The CDR3 spans 17 residues. V dropped 4 bases and J dropped 3; count of bases not matched to a gene: 14. The germline gives CDR1 SGHRS, CDR2 YFSETQ.